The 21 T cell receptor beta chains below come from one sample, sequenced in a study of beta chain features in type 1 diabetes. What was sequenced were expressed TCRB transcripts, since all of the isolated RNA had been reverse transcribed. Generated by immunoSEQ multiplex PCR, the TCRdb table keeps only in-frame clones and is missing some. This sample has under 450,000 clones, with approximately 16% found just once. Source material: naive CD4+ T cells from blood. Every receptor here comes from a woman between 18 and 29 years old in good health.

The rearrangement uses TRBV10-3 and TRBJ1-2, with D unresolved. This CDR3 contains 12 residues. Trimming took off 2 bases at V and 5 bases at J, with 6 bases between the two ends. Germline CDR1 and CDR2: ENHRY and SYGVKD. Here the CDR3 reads CAISELGYGYTF. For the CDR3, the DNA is TGTGCCATCAGTGAGCTCGGGTATGGCTACACCTTC.

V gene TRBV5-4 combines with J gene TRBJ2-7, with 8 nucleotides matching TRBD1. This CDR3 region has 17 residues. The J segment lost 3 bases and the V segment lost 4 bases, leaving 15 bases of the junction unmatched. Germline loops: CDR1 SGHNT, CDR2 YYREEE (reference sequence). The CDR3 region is CASSPLAVWDRNYEQYF. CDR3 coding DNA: TGTGCCAGCAGCCCACTGGCCGTGTGGGACAGGAACTACGAGCAGTACTTC.

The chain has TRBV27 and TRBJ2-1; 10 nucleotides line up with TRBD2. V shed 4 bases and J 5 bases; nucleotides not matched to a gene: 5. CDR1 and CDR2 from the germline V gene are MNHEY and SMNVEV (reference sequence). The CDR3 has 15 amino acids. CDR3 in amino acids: CASSSPSGRDNEQFF. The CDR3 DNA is TGTGCCAGCAGTTCACCTAGCGGGAGAGACAATGAGCAGTTCTTC.

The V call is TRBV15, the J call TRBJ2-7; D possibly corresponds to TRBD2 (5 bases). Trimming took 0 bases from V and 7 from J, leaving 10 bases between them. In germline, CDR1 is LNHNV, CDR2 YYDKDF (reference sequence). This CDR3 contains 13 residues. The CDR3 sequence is CATSREWEREQYF. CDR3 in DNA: TGTGCCACCAGCAGAGAGTGGGAGAGGGAGCAGTACTTC.

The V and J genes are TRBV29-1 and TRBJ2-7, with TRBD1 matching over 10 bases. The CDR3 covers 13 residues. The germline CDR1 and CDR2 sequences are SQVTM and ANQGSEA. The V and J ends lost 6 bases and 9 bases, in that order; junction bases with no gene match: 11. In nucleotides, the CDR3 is TGCAGCGTCGCAGGGACAGGGGAGGCGGGGCAGTACTTC. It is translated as CSVAGTGEAGQYF.

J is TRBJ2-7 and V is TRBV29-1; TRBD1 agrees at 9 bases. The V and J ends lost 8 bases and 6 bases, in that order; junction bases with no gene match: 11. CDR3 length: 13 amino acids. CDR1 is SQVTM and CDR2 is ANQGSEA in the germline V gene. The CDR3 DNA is TGCAGCTACCGGGACAGGGCCAGGGTCGAGCAGTACTTC. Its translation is CSYRDRARVEQYF.

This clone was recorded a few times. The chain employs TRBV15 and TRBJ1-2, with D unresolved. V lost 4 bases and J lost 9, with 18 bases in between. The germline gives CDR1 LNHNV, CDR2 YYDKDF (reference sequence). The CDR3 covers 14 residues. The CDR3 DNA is TGTGCCACCAGCAAAGGGAGGACCGGAGAGCGCTACACCTTC. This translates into CATSKGRTGERYTF. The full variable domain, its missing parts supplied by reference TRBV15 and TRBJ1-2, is DAMVIQNPRYQVTQFGKPVTLSCSQTLNHNVMYWYQQKSSQAPKLLFHYYDKDFNNEADTPDNFQSRRPNTSFCFLDIRSPGLGDTAMYLCATSKGRTGERYTFGSGTRLTVV.

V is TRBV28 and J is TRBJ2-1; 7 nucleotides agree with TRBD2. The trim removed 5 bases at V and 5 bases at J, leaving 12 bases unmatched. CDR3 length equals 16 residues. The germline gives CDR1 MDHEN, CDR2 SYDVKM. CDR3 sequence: CASSTAGEGLHNEQFF. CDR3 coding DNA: TGTGCCAGCAGTACGGCGGGAGAGGGCCTCCACAATGAGCAGTTCTTC.

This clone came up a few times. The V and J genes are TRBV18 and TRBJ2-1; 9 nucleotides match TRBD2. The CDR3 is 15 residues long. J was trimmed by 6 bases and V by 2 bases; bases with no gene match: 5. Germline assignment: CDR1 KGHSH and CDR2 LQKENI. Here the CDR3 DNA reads TGTGCCAGCTCACCAGCGGGAGGGTCCACCAATGAGCAGTTCTTC. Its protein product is CASSPAGGSTNEQFF.

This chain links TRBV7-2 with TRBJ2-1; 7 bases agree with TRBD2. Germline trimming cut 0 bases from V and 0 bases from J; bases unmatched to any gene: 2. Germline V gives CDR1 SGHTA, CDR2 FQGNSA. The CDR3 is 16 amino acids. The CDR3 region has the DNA TGTGCCAGCAGCTTAGCGGCTAGCGGCTCCTACAATGAGCAGTTCTTC. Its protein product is CASSLAASGSYNEQFF.

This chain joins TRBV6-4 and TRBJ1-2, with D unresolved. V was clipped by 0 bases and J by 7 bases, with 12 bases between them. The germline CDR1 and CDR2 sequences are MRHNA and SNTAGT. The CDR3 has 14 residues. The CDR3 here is CASSDSKELGGYTF. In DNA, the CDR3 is TGTGCCAGCAGTGACTCGAAGGAGTTGGGTGGCTACACCTTC.

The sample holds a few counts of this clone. This CDR3 is CASGVTVYGYTF. CDR3 bases: TGTGCCAGCGGTGTGACAGTCTATGGCTACACCTTC. V and J are TRBV6-5 and TRBJ1-2; D might be TRBD1 (5 bases). This CDR3 is built from 12 residues. CDR1 MNHEY and CDR2 SVGAGI come from the germline V gene. The V end was cut by 8 bases, the J end by 4 bases, with 11 bases between.

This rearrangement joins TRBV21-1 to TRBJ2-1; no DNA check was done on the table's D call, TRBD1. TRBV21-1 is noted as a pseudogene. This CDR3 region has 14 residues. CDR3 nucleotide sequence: TGTGCCAGCAGCAAACGCACAGGGCGTAATGAGCAGTTCTTC. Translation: CASSKRTGRNEQFF.

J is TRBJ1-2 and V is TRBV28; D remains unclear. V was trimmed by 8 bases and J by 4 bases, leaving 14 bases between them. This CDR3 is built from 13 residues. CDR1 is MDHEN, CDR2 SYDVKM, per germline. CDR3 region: CASQTTESYGYTF. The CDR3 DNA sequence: TGTGCCAGCCAAACCACTGAATCCTATGGCTACACCTTC.

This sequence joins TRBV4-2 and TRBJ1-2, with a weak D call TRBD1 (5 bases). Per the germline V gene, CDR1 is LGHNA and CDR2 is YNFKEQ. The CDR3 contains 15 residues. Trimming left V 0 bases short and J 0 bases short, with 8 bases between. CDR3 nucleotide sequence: TGTGCCAGCAGCCAAGATGGACACTCTAACTATGGCTACACCTTC. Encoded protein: CASSQDGHSNYGYTF.

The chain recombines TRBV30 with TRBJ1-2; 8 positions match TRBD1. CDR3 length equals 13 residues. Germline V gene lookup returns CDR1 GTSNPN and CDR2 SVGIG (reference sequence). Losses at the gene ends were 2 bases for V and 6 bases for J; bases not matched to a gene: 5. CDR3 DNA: TGTGCCTGGAGTCGCACACAGGGGGATGGCTACACCTTC. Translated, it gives CAWSRTQGDGYTF.

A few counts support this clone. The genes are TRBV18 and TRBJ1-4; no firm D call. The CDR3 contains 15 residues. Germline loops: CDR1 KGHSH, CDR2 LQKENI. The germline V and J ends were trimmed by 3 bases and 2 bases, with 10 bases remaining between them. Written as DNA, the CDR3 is TGTGCCAGCTCACCGCTCAGAGGGACTAATGAAAAACTGTTTTTT. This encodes CASSPLRGTNEKLFF.

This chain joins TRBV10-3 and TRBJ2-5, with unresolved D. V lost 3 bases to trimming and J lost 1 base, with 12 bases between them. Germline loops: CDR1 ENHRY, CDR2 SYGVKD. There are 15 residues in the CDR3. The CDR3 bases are TGTGCCATCAGTGACGGCAGGAACAGCCAAGAGACCCAGTACTTC. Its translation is CAISDGRNSQETQYF.

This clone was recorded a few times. CDR3 residues: CASKAGFRGYTF. In DNA, the CDR3 is TGTGCCAGCAAGGCAGGGTTTCGCGGCTACACCTTC. V gene TRBV6-5 combines with J gene TRBJ1-2, with D maybe TRBD1 (5 bases). In germline, CDR1 is MNHEY, CDR2 SVGAGI. With 7 bases removed from V and 8 bases from J, the gap between germline ends came to 14 bases. The CDR3 loop spans 12 amino acids.

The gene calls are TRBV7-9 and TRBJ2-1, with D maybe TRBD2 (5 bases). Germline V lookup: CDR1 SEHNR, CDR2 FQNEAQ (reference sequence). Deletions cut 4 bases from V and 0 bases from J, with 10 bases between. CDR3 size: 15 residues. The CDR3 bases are TGTGCCAGCAGCTCTCGACTAAGCTCCTACAATGAGCAGTTCTTC. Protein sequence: CASSSRLSSYNEQFF.

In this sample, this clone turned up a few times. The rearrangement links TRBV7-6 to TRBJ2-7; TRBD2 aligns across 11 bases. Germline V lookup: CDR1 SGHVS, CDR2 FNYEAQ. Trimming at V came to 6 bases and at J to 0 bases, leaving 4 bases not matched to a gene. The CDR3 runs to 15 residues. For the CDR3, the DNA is TGTGCCAGCAGGGCCACTAGCGGGGGCTCCTACGAGCAGTACTTC. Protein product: CASRATSGGSYEQYF.